These 8 T cell receptor beta chains were sequenced from one sample in a study of cytomegalovirus exposure and HLA in healthy donors. PCR involved 60 Vbeta and 13 Jbeta primers. Using immunoSEQ multiplex PCR, the repertoire was profiled, and TCRdb retains in-frame clones only, with some absent. The sample yields under 250,000 clones, 60% to 80% seen once. Sequencing input: PBMCs. The receptors originated from a male donor in good health and CMV-seronegative.

The rearrangement uses TRBV5-1 and TRBJ2-2; 8 bases agree with TRBD1. The CDR3 extends over 15 amino acids. V was pared by 3 bases and J by 3 bases, with 4 bases of the junction left unmatched. Germline-derived CDR1 and CDR2 are SGHRS and YFSETQ. The DNA for the CDR3 is TGCGCCAGCAGCTCAGGGGGCGCCGACACCGGGGAGCTGTTTTTT. It encodes CASSSGGADTGELFF.

This clone has a single count. V usage is TRBV7-9 and J usage is TRBJ2-7; TRBD2 matches at 7 bases. This CDR3 has 15 residues. Germline values: CDR1 SEHNR, CDR2 FQNEAQ (reference sequence). After removal of 4 bases from V and 2 bases from J, the junction contained 8 bases not matched to a gene. CDR3 region: CASSSRLAATYEQYF. Here the CDR3 DNA reads TGTGCCAGCAGCTCACGGCTAGCGGCCACCTACGAGCAGTACTTC.

The CDR3: CASSLEGSSNQPQHF. The CDR3 nucleotides are TGTGCCAGCAGCTTAGAAGGGAGCAGCAATCAGCCCCAGCATTTT. J is TRBJ1-5 and V is TRBV7-2; unclear D gene. Between the trimmed V and J ends, which lost 1 base and 1 base, there was a span of 8 bases. This CDR3 contains 15 residues. Germline V gene sequence: CDR1 SGHTA, CDR2 FQGNSA.

This clone was recorded a few times. The chain recombines TRBV5-4 with TRBJ2-3; D may be TRBD2 (6 bases). V lost 4 bases and J lost 2, with 11 bases in between. Germline V gene lookup returns CDR1 SGHNT and CDR2 YYREEE (reference sequence). The CDR3 loop spans 14 amino acids. The CDR3 nucleotides read TGTGCCAGCAGCCAAGGGGACTTCACAGATACGCAGTATTTT. This codes for CASSQGDFTDTQYF.

CDR3 sequence reads: CASSTPRGPSYEQYF. The CDR3 nucleotides are TGTGCCAGCAGTACGCCCAGGGGGCCCTCCTACGAGCAGTACTTC. This sequence joins TRBV27 and TRBJ2-7; 8 positions match TRBD1. Per the germline V gene, CDR1 is MNHEY and CDR2 is SMNVEV (reference sequence). This CDR3 has 15 residues. With V trimmed by 5 bases and J by 0 bases, 6 bases remained unmatched.

This chain's CDR3 is CASRGSGGAGDIQYF. The CDR3 DNA is TGTGCCAGCAGGGGGAGCGGGGGGGCAGGGGACATTCAGTACTTC. This sequence joins TRBV2 and TRBJ2-4, with 10 bases fitting TRBD2. The CDR3 extends over 15 amino acids. V dropped 6 bases and J dropped 8; count of bases not matched to a gene: 10. Looked up from germline, CDR1 is SNHLY and CDR2 is FYNNEI.

The chain uses TRBV5-1 and TRBJ1-1; maybe TRBD1 (6 bases). CDR3 length: 16 amino acids. From germline, CDR1 is SGHRS and CDR2 YFSETQ. The V and J ends lost 0 bases and 2 bases respectively, with 14 bases between them. The CDR3 DNA follows: TGCGCCAGCAGCTTGGAGGTAACAGGGTATAACACTGAAGCTTTCTTT. The encoded protein is CASSLEVTGYNTEAFF.

V gene TRBV5-6 combines with J gene TRBJ2-7; D might be TRBD1 (5 bases). Looked up from germline, CDR1 is SGHDT and CDR2 is YYEEEE. CDR3 length: 13 amino acids. The V end lost 1 base, the J end lost 1 base, and 6 bases lay between the germline ends. As DNA, the CDR3 is TGTGCCAGCAGCTTGTACAGGTCCTACGAGCAGTACTTC. Encoded protein: CASSLYRSYEQYF.